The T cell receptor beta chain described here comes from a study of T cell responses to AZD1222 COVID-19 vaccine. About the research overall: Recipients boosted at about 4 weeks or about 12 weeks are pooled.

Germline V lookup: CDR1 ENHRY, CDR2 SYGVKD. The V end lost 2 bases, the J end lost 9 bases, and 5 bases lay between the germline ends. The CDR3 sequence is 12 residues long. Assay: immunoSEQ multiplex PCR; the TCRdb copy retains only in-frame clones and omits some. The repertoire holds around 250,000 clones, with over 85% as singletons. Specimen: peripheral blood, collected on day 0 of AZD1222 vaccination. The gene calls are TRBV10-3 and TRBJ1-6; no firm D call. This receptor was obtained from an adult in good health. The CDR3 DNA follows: TGTGCCATCAGTGAGCCGGGTTCACCCCTCCACTTT. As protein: CAISEPGSPLHF.